One and the same sample provided the 27 T cell receptor beta chains below, sequenced in a study of T cell repertoires in cytomegalovirus infection. No antigens are known for them. TCRdb itself ran the reads through MiXCR, one entry per CDR3 protein. The table lists approximately 260,000 distinct CDR3 sequences, roughly a fifth of them singletons, with approximately 19% in the top ten. This material consisted of cultured PBMCs, taken from culture after CMV antigen stimulation. Receptor source: a human donor in good health (CMV status not recorded). Some clones in this sample may be carry-over from other donors' samples.

The chain has TRBV20-1 and TRBJ1-1; D remains ambiguous. The CDR3 is 13 residues long. Germline CDR1 DFQATT, CDR2 SNEGSKA (reference sequence). Trimming removed 5 bases from V and 1 base from J, with 11 bases in between. The CDR3 sequence is CSAQHGPNTEAFF. CDR3 DNA: TGCAGTGCTCAACATGGCCCGAACACTGAAGCTTTCTTT.

The chain joins TRBV6-8 to TRBJ1-1, with a weak D call TRBD1 (5 bases). This CDR3 contains 15 residues. Germline V gives CDR1 MNHGY, CDR2 SAAAGT. The V and J ends lost 4 bases and 5 bases respectively, with 17 bases between them. CDR3 region: CASSSPAGRRTEAFF. The CDR3 DNA reads as TGTGCCAGCAGTTCCCCCGCAGGGAGGAGGACTGAAGCTTTCTTT.

The chain combines TRBV11-2 with TRBJ2-7, with D perhaps matching TRBD2 (6 bases). CDR3 length equals 12 residues. Germline CDR1 reads SGHAT; CDR2 reads FQNNGV. V gave up 4 bases and J gave up 6 bases, with 10 bases separating them. CDR3 region: CASSSDYREQYV. CDR3 DNA: TGTGCCAGCAGCTCGGACTATCGCGAGCAGTACGTC.

This clonotype was detected only a few times. The chain recombines TRBV19 with TRBJ1-1; D is perhaps TRBD1 (6 bases). Trimming took 0 bases from V and 6 from J, leaving 23 bases between them. The CDR3 loop spans 18 amino acids. CDR1 and CDR2 from the germline V gene are LNHDA and SQIVND (reference sequence). The CDR3 here is CASSIDLPGHQNHPEAFF. DNA of the CDR3: TGTGCCAGTAGTATAGATCTCCCGGGACACCAGAACCACCCTGAAGCTTTCTTT.

This sequence joins TRBV5-1 and TRBJ2-5, with a tentative D call TRBD1 (5 bases). CDR1 is SGHRS, CDR2 YFSETQ, per germline. V gave up 0 bases and J gave up 5 bases, with 11 bases separating them. This CDR3 region has 14 residues. CDR3 residues: CASSLAVGVETQYF. Written as DNA, the CDR3 is TGCGCCAGCAGCTTGGCCGTAGGGGTGGAGACCCAGTACTTC.

In the case of this clonotype: Just one base apart from a much larger clone, this may be a read error. This chain uses TRBV11-2 with TRBJ2-5; D not resolved. CDR1 is SGHAT, CDR2 FQNNGV, per germline. This CDR3 spans 13 amino acids. With 1 base removed from V and 0 bases from J, the gap between germline ends came to 3 bases. This CDR3 reads CASSLVHQETQYF. The CDR3 DNA reads TGTGCCAGCAGCTTAGTGCACCAAGAGACCCAGTACTTC.

This clonotype was picked up a small number of times. This chain connects TRBV19 to TRBJ2-7, with D possibly being TRBD1 (5 bases). The CDR3 has 13 residues. The germline gives CDR1 LNHDA, CDR2 SQIVND (reference sequence). Trimming removed 4 bases at V and 0 bases at J, with 7 bases between. The CDR3 here is CASSRQLSYEQYV. DNA for the CDR3: TGTGCCAGTAGTAGACAGCTCTCCTACGAGCAGTACGTC.

The rearrangement links TRBV9 to TRBJ1-1; no clear D. Trimming cost V 2 bases and J 1 base, with 15 bases left between them. Germline loops: CDR1 SGDLS, CDR2 YYNGEE. This CDR3 has 16 amino acids. As DNA, the CDR3 is TGTGCCAGCAGCGTTATTTCCGGAGCAGGGAACACTGAAGCTTTCTTT. Protein sequence: CASSVISGAGNTEAFF.

The chain carries TRBV3-1 and TRBJ2-5; no reliable D call. The V gene lost 1 base and the J gene lost 5 bases, with 5 bases spanning the gap. Germline V gene lookup returns CDR1 LGHDT and CDR2 YNNKEL (reference sequence). CDR3 length: 12 residues. CDR3 in amino acids: CASSQVAETQYF. The CDR3, as DNA: TGTGCCAGCAGCCAAGTTGCGGAGACCCAGTACTTC.

This clonotype has more than one count but fewer than ten. V usage is TRBV5-1 and J usage is TRBJ2-1; D not resolved. The V gene lost 1 base and the J gene lost 2 bases, with 7 bases spanning the gap. The length of the CDR3 is 14 residues. CDR1 is SGHRS and CDR2 is YFSETQ in the germline V gene. The CDR3 region has the DNA TGCGCCAGCAGCTTGCGGTACCCCTACAATGAGCAGTTCTTC. Residues: CASSLRYPYNEQFF.

The sample holds many counts of this clonotype. The chain couples TRBV11-2 to TRBJ2-6; D is undetermined. The CDR3 spans 19 residues. V was trimmed by 1 base and J by 0 bases, leaving 16 bases between them. In germline, CDR1 is SGHAT, CDR2 FQNNGV. CDR3 protein: CASSLGGLWASSGANVLTF. The CDR3 nucleotides are TGTGCCAGCAGCTTAGGAGGCCTATGGGCCTCCTCTGGGGCCAACGTCCTGACTTTC.

This clonotype was found a few times. This chain uses TRBV5-1 with TRBJ1-1, with 9 bases that match TRBD1. V dropped 1 base and J dropped 1; count of bases not matched to a gene: 11. CDR3 size: 18 residues. The V gene's germline CDR1 is SGHRS and CDR2 YFSETQ. Here the CDR3 DNA reads TGCGCCAGCAGCTTGTTGCCCCAGGTACAGGGGGCGAACACTGAAGCTTTCTTT. It codes for CASSLLPQVQGANTEAFF.

The chain has TRBV6-5 and TRBJ1-5, with no clear D. CDR1 is MNHEY, CDR2 SVGAGI, per germline. The CDR3 totals 13 residues. V was pared by 3 bases and J by 4 bases, with 7 bases between. CDR3: CASSYNPNQPQHF. DNA of the CDR3: TGTGCCAGCAGTTATAACCCAAATCAGCCCCAGCATTTT.

This clonotype was observed many times. V gene TRBV7-2 combines with J gene TRBJ1-5, with D hard to call. There are 16 residues in the CDR3. Trimming stripped 2 bases from V and 8 bases from J, with 19 bases between. CDR1 SGHTA and CDR2 FQGNSA come from the germline V gene. DNA for the CDR3: TGTGCCAGCAGCTTAAACCGTAGGGTGGGATTCGAGCCCCAGCATTTT. Amino acid sequence: CASSLNRRVGFEPQHF.

The chain recombines TRBV20-1 with TRBJ2-5; TRBD2 aligns across 7 bases. The germline gives CDR1 DFQATT, CDR2 SNEGSKA (reference sequence). This CDR3 is built from 13 residues. Trimming cost V 5 bases and J 2 bases; bases outside gene matches: 5. As DNA, the CDR3 is TGCAGTGCTCGGCCTAGCGGACAAGAGACCCAGTACTTC. Its protein product is CSARPSGQETQYF.

By its share, this clonotype is medium-sized. The chain uses TRBV7-2 and TRBJ1-1; unclear D gene. Germline V gene sequence: CDR1 SGHTA, CDR2 FQGNSA. V was trimmed by 4 bases and J by 10 bases, leaving 16 bases between them. This CDR3 region has 13 residues. DNA for the CDR3: TGTGCCAGCAGCTCCACGATCCGTCCTGGAGCTTTCTTT. This translates into CASSSTIRPGAFF.

The rearrangement links TRBV24-1 to TRBJ2-3; TRBD1 is a possible D gene (5 bases). The V and J ends lost 2 bases and 4 bases respectively, with 15 bases between them. CDR1 is KGHDR and CDR2 is SFDVKD in the germline V gene. CDR3 length: 16 residues. This CDR3 reads CATSDSTPTVPDTQYF. The DNA for the CDR3 is TGTGCCACCAGTGATTCGACTCCGACAGTCCCAGATACGCAGTATTTT.

CDR3 sequence: CATSDLRSSGLFF. In DNA, the CDR3 is TGTGCCACCAGTGATTTGAGGTCCTCGGGGCTGTTTTTT. This chain connects TRBV24-1 to TRBJ2-2; D gene uncertain. The V end lost 0 bases, the J end lost 13 bases, and 11 bases lay between the germline ends. Germline loops: CDR1 KGHDR, CDR2 SFDVKD. This CDR3 region has 13 residues.

There are a few counts of this clonotype. The chain couples TRBV4-3 to TRBJ2-1; D uncertain. CDR1 and CDR2 (germline): LGHNA, YSLEER. The CDR3 consists of 14 residues. The V gene lost 0 bases and the J gene lost 6 bases, with 9 bases spanning the gap. The CDR3 nucleotides read TGCGCCAGCAGCCAAGATCTGGGCTCCAATGAGCAGTTCTTC. This sequence encodes CASSQDLGSNEQFF.

Note on this clonotype: A much larger clone differs by one base, so this may be a read error. This chain joins TRBV7-9 and TRBJ1-4, with D uncertain. The CDR3 loop spans 15 amino acids. Germline loops: CDR1 SEHNR, CDR2 FQNEAQ (reference sequence). The V and J ends lost 5 bases and 0 bases respectively, with 10 bases between them. For the CDR3, the DNA is TGTGCCAGCAGCCTAGGAGGGCCAACTAATGAAAAACTGTTTTTT. Amino acid sequence: CASSLGGPTNEKLFF.

A few counts support this clonotype. The chain uses TRBV28 and TRBJ1-6; 7 bases agree with TRBD1. This CDR3 has 13 residues. The trim removed 5 bases at V and 10 bases at J, leaving 5 bases unmatched. The germline V gene encodes CDR1 MDHEN and CDR2 SYDVKM. The CDR3: CASSPDRESPLHF. The DNA for the CDR3 is TGTGCCAGCAGTCCCGACAGGGAGTCACCCCTCCACTTT.

The chain links TRBV15 to TRBJ1-2; D ambiguous. V lost 4 bases to trimming and J lost 5 bases, with 8 bases between them. Germline assignment: CDR1 LNHNV and CDR2 YYDKDF (reference sequence). CDR3 length equals 12 residues. In DNA form, the CDR3 reads TGTGCCACCAGCACGGATTCATATGGCTACACCTTC. This sequence encodes CATSTDSYGYTF.

This clonotype was found a few times. The J gene is TRBJ2-1, the V gene TRBV5-5, with unresolved D. Germline V gene lookup returns CDR1 SGHKS and CDR2 YYEKEE (reference sequence). The CDR3 is 14 residues long. Trimming shortened V by 4 bases and J by 5 bases, and 13 bases separated the two germline ends. In nucleotides, the CDR3 is TGTGCCAGCAGCCCTACCGTCCCAGACAATGAGCAGTTCTTC. Translating it yields CASSPTVPDNEQFF.

This clonotype was seen a handful of times. CDR3 sequence: CASSLSAGGTEAFF. The CDR3 DNA reads as TGTGCCAGCAGTTTATCGGCGGGTGGCACTGAAGCTTTCTTT. The chain has TRBV12-3 or TRBV12-4 and TRBJ1-1, with D unclear. The CDR3 contains 14 residues. Trimming removed 2 bases at V and 4 bases at J, with 11 bases between.

This clonotype was seen at least ten times. This chain links TRBV7-9 with TRBJ2-3, with D possibly being TRBD1 or TRBD2 (5 bases each). Between the trimmed V and J ends, which lost 8 bases and 1 base, there was a span of 10 bases. This CDR3 contains 13 residues. Germline CDR1 reads SEHNR; CDR2 reads FQNEAQ (reference sequence). CDR3 residues: CASVGPGTDTQYF. CDR3 DNA sequence: TGTGCCAGCGTGGGACCCGGCACAGATACGCAGTATTTT.

This clonotype was seen only a few times. This CDR3 is CASSSRLAATYNEQFF. For the CDR3, the DNA is TGTGCCAGCAGTTCACGACTAGCGGCTACCTACAATGAGCAGTTCTTC. The chain uses TRBV27 and TRBJ2-1, with TRBD2 identical over 9 bases. Germline V gives CDR1 MNHEY, CDR2 SMNVEV (reference sequence). V gave up 4 bases and J gave up 2 bases; unmatched junction bases: 6. This CDR3 is built from 16 residues.

This clonotype was observed many times. V and J are TRBV6-5 and TRBJ1-2, with D perhaps matching TRBD1 (6 bases). V was shortened by 2 bases and J by 4 bases, with 23 bases between the two germline ends. CDR1 is MNHEY, CDR2 SVGAGI, per germline. The CDR3 spans 18 residues. In DNA form, the CDR3 reads TGTGCCAGCAGTTACCGTACAGGGTCGGGCAGGGGCAGCTATGGCTACACCTTC. Its protein product is CASSYRTGSGRGSYGYTF.